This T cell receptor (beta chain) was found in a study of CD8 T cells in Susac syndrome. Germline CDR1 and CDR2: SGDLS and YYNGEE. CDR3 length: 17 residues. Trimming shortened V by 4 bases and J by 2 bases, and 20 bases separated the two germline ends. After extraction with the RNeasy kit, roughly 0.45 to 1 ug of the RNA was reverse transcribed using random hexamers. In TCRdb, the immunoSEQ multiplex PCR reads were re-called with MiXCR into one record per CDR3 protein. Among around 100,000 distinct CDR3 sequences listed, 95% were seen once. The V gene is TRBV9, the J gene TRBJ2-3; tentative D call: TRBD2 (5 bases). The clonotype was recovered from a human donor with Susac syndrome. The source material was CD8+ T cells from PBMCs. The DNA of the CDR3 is TGTGCCAGCAGCTTCCATCCGGGCCCCGACTACACAGATACGCAGTATTTT. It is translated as CASSFHPGPDYTDTQYF.